What follows are 26 T cell receptor beta chains derived from one specimen sequenced in a study of blood T cell repertoires in COVID-19. Some clones are missing from TCRdb's copy, which holds only in-frame ones; the method was immunoSEQ multiplex PCR. The data show around 220,000 clones, less than 90% seen once. Material for sequencing was peripheral blood. These receptors all come from a man younger than 40 with active or convalescent COVID-19.

This clone showed up just a few times. The chain couples TRBV15 to TRBJ2-3; D is ambiguous. Trimming pared 1 base from V and 2 bases from J, leaving 10 bases between. Germline CDR1 and CDR2: LNHNV and YYDKDF (reference sequence). This CDR3 is 15 amino acids long. The CDR3 loop reads CATSRAPLPTDTQYF. The CDR3 DNA sequence: TGTGCCACCAGCAGAGCCCCTCTACCCACAGATACGCAGTATTTT.

The gene calls are TRBV24-1 and TRBJ2-3, with 7 bases lining up with TRBD2. The CDR3 has 15 residues. With 8 bases clipped from V and 0 bases from J, the junction kept 7 bases outside the gene matches. Germline V CDR1 and CDR2: KGHDR, SFDVKD. The CDR3 region is CATNGGGTSTDTQYF. The CDR3 coding sequence is TGTGCCACCAATGGGGGGGGAACTAGCACAGATACGCAGTATTTT.

This chain uses TRBV7-9 with TRBJ1-1; no reliable D call. With 5 bases removed from V and 8 bases from J, the gap between germline ends came to 9 bases. The CDR3 length is 11 residues. Per germline, CDR1 SEHNR and CDR2 FQNEAQ (reference sequence). The CDR3 reads CASSAGGEAFF. CDR3 DNA sequence: TGTGCCAGCAGCGCTGGAGGGGAAGCTTTCTTT.

This chain uses TRBV4-3 with TRBJ1-4; D call uncertain. The V gene lost 4 bases and the J gene lost 4 bases, with 10 bases spanning the gap. The germline V gene has CDR1 LGHNA and CDR2 YSLEER. The CDR3 runs to 14 residues. The CDR3 loop is CASSPRGINEKLFF. As DNA, the CDR3 is TGCGCCAGCAGCCCTCGCGGGATTAATGAAAAACTGTTTTTT.

The chain couples TRBV4-1 to TRBJ2-3, with D tentatively TRBD2 (6 bases). This CDR3 is 15 amino acids long. The germline V gene encodes CDR1 MGHRA and CDR2 YSYEKL. Trimming pared 2 bases from V and 3 bases from J, leaving 12 bases between. This CDR3 is CASSQLGRNTDTQYF. CDR3 nucleotide sequence: TGCGCCAGCAGCCAACTAGGGAGGAATACAGATACGCAGTATTTT.

The V call is TRBV6-5, the J call TRBJ1-2, with 10 bases fitting TRBD1. There are 15 residues in the CDR3. Germline CDR1 reads MNHEY; CDR2 reads SVGAGI. J gave up 4 bases and V 5 bases, and 7 bases lay outside the gene matches. In DNA, the CDR3 is TGTGCCAGCAGTCCCCGGGACAGGGGCCTCTATGGCTACACCTTC. Its translation: CASSPRDRGLYGYTF.

Only a few counts were recorded for this clone. J is TRBJ1-1 and V is TRBV30; possible D gene TRBD1, 6 bases. The V gene's germline CDR1 is GTSNPN and CDR2 SVGIG (reference sequence). The V end was cut by 8 bases, the J end by 7 bases, with 14 bases between. The CDR3 extends over 11 amino acids. The CDR3, as DNA: TGTGCCCGAGAAAGACAGGTTGAAGCTTTCTTT. Protein product: CARERQVEAFF.

The CDR3 loop reads CASSSGGLLTLHF. The CDR3 nucleotides read TGTGCCAGCAGCTCCGGGGGTCTTCTGACCCTCCACTTT. The gene calls are TRBV5-5 and TRBJ1-6; a weak D match, TRBD1 (5 bases). Trimming took 3 bases from V and 14 from J, leaving 15 bases between them. Germline assignment: CDR1 SGHKS and CDR2 YYEKEE (reference sequence). The CDR3 extends over 13 amino acids.

This clone was observed at least ten times. The CDR3 nucleotides are TGTGCCAGCTCACCACCGACAGGATCCACTGAAGCTTTCTTT. This encodes CASSPPTGSTEAFF. This sequence joins TRBV18 and TRBJ1-1; possible D gene TRBD1, 6 bases. Trimming stripped 0 bases from V and 4 bases from J, with 9 bases between. Germline V gene lookup returns CDR1 KGHSH and CDR2 LQKENI. This CDR3 comprises 14 residues. The variable domain in full, with the rest retrieved from reference TRBV18 and TRBJ1-1, is NAGVMQNPRHLVRRRGQEARLRCSPMKGHSHVYWYRQLPEEGLKFMVYLQKENIIDESGMPKERFSAEFPKEGPSILRIQQVVRGDSAAYFCASSPPTGSTEAFFGQGTRLTVV.

The rearrangement uses TRBV2 and TRBJ2-1; 7 nucleotides agree with TRBD1. The ends lost 7 bases at V and 9 bases at J; junction bases unmatched: 12. The CDR3 has 14 residues. In germline, CDR1 is SNHLY, CDR2 FYNNEI. The CDR3 region is CASMRTGGGTEQFF. Here the CDR3 DNA reads TGTGCCAGCATGCGGACAGGAGGAGGTACTGAGCAGTTCTTC.

The chain carries TRBV11-2 and TRBJ2-1; 10 bases align to TRBD2. Germline V CDR1 and CDR2: SGHAT, FQNNGV. The CDR3 covers 19 residues. J lost 6 bases, V lost 1 base, and 15 bases had no gene match. The CDR3 protein is CASSLVGSGRAGGGNEQFF. The DNA for the CDR3 is TGTGCCAGCAGCTTAGTGGGGAGCGGGAGGGCCGGAGGGGGCAATGAGCAGTTCTTC.

V is TRBV5-5 and J is TRBJ1-1; D is ambiguous. From germline, CDR1 is SGHKS and CDR2 YYEKEE (reference sequence). The germline V and J ends were trimmed by 0 bases and 1 base, with 7 bases remaining between them. The CDR3 contains 14 residues. The CDR3 nucleotides read TGTGCCAGCAGCTTGGGCGGGAAGAACACTGAAGCTTTCTTT. It yields the protein CASSLGGKNTEAFF. Supplemented by reference TRBV5-5 and TRBJ1-1, the full variable domain reads DAGVTQSPTHLIKTRGQQVTLRCSPISGHKSVSWYQQVLGQGPQFIFQYYEKEERGRGNFPDRFSARQFPNYSSELNVNALLLGDSALYLCASSLGGKNTEAFFGQGTRLTVV.

CDR3 in amino acids: CASSRWTGGNEQFF. The CDR3 region has the DNA TGTGCCAGCAGCCGCTGGACGGGGGGGAATGAGCAGTTCTTC. V is TRBV5-4 and J is TRBJ2-1, with 8 positions matching TRBD2. This CDR3 has 14 residues. In germline, CDR1 is SGHNT, CDR2 YYREEE (reference sequence). The ends lost 4 bases at V and 7 bases at J; junction bases unmatched: 7.

The chain employs TRBV19 and TRBJ2-5; 7 bases align to TRBD2. Germline V lookup: CDR1 LNHDA, CDR2 SQIVND (reference sequence). The CDR3 contains 13 residues. Trimming removed 6 bases from V and 5 bases from J; junction bases left unmatched: 6. The CDR3 protein is CASRGGSEETQYF. CDR3 sequence (DNA): TGTGCCAGTAGAGGCGGGAGCGAGGAGACCCAGTACTTC. The full variable domain, its missing parts supplied by reference TRBV19 and TRBJ2-5, is DGGITQSPKYLFRKEGQNVTLSCEQNLNHDAMYWYRQDPGQGLRLIYYSQIVNDFQKGDIAEGYSVSREKKESFPLTVTSAQKNPTAFYLCASRGGSEETQYFGPGTRLLVL.

The V and J genes are TRBV28 and TRBJ2-7; maybe TRBD2 (6 bases). The ends were cut back, 7 bases at V and 4 bases at J, with 20 bases in the middle. CDR1 and CDR2 from the germline V gene are MDHEN and SYDVKM. CDR3 length: 15 residues. The CDR3 DNA reads TGTGCCAGCACCATGGGGGGAGGCGTGGTATACGAGCAGTACTTC. This sequence encodes CASTMGGGVVYEQYF.

This sequence joins TRBV3-1 (or the pseudogene TRBV3-2) and TRBJ1-2, with D perhaps TRBD1 (5 bases). Trimming took 1 base from V and 0 from J, leaving 27 bases between them. Looked up from germline, CDR1 is LGHDT and CDR2 is YNNKEL (reference sequence). The CDR3 runs 21 residues. The CDR3 DNA reads as TGTGCCAGCAGCCAAGGGTGCCAGCGGTGTCTAAGGGGAGGGGCTAACTATGGCTACACCTTC. Its translation: CASSQGCQRCLRGGANYGYTF.

The gene calls are TRBV12-3 or TRBV12-4 and TRBJ1-2, with D possibly matching TRBD1 (6 bases). The CDR3 is 13 amino acids. V was trimmed by 6 bases and J by 4 bases, leaving 12 bases between them. The CDR3 here is CASSPTGSYGYTF. As DNA, the CDR3 is TGTGCCAGCAGCCCTACAGGGAGCTATGGCTACACCTTC.

This clone was counted a few times. V is TRBV6-2 or TRBV6-3 and J is TRBJ1-2; a possible D gene is TRBD1 (6 bases). The V gene lost 0 bases and the J gene lost 5 bases, with 10 bases spanning the gap. The CDR3 is 14 residues long. CDR1 is MNHEY, CDR2 SVGEGT, per germline. CDR3 protein: CASSYSQGPYGYTF. CDR3 sequence (DNA): TGTGCCAGCAGTTACTCACAGGGTCCATATGGCTACACCTTC.

The chain links TRBV6-5 to TRBJ1-5; D remains unclear. This CDR3 has 15 amino acids. The V gene lost 5 bases and the J gene lost 2 bases, with 13 bases spanning the gap. CDR1 and CDR2 (germline): MNHEY, SVGAGI. CDR3 DNA: TGTGCCAGCAGTCCCGAGACCGGGGGCAATCAGCCCCAGCATTTT. Protein sequence: CASSPETGGNQPQHF.

The chain carries TRBV7-9 and TRBJ2-2; 9 bases match TRBD2. J lost 0 bases, V lost 11 bases, and 16 bases had no gene match. Germline CDR1 SEHNR, CDR2 FQNEAQ (reference sequence). This CDR3 contains 18 residues. CDR3 amino acids: CAGHPTAGGPANTGELFF. As DNA, the CDR3 is TGTGCCGGCCACCCGACGGCGGGAGGGCCCGCGAACACCGGGGAGCTGTTTTTT.

The chain combines TRBV5-1 with TRBJ1-2; 8 bases are a match to TRBD1. The length of the CDR3 is 14 residues. V trimming: 1 base; J trimming: 7 bases; junction bases outside the gene matches: 6. Germline CDR1 SGHRS, CDR2 YFSETQ. The CDR3 coding sequence is TGCGCCAGCAGCTTGTCGGTCCAGGGGGCTGGCTACACCTTC. Protein sequence: CASSLSVQGAGYTF.

The J gene is TRBJ2-1, the V gene TRBV18; no firm D call. CDR3 length equals 15 residues. Trimming pared 0 bases from V and 3 bases from J, leaving 9 bases between. Germline lookup yields CDR1 KGHSH and CDR2 LQKENI. The CDR3 loop is CASSPPSQRYNEQFF. The CDR3 DNA follows: TGTGCCAGCTCACCACCTAGCCAGCGCTACAATGAGCAGTTCTTC.

V is TRBV27 and J is TRBJ2-2; 11 bases map to TRBD2. The CDR3 totals 18 residues. Germline CDR1 and CDR2: MNHEY and SMNVEV (reference sequence). The V gene end was trimmed by 6 bases and the J gene end by 2 bases; junction bases not matched to a gene: 11. The CDR3, as DNA: TGTGCCAGCAGGGCTAGCGGGAGGCATTGGGGTAACACCGGGGAGCTGTTTTTT. Amino acids: CASRASGRHWGNTGELFF.

This clone showed up just once. Sequence at one end of the junction differs from germline and may be a read error. The chain has TRBV25-1 and TRBJ2-1; 9 positions match TRBD2. The CDR3 length is 16 residues. Germline V gene data show CDR1 as MGHDK and CDR2 as SYGVNS. Here the CDR3 DNA reads TGTGTCAGCAGTGCTTGGGGCGGGAGGGGGCGCAATGAGCAGTTCTTC. Encoded protein: CVSSAWGGRGRNEQFF.

The chain uses TRBV6-5 and TRBJ2-1; 8 bases agree with TRBD1. Germline V gives CDR1 MNHEY, CDR2 SVGAGI. The CDR3 is made up of 15 amino acids. V lost 5 bases to trimming and J lost 9 bases; unmatched junction nucleotides: 12. The CDR3 is CASSPDRGVAGEQFF. CDR3 coding DNA: TGTGCCAGCAGTCCCGACAGGGGAGTTGCAGGTGAGCAGTTCTTC.

V is TRBV29-1 and J is TRBJ2-4; possible D gene TRBD1, 6 bases. Trimming shortened V by 2 bases and J by 8 bases, and 13 bases separated the two germline ends. Germline V lookup: CDR1 SQVTM, CDR2 ANQGSEA. The CDR3 consists of 13 residues. DNA of the CDR3: TGCAGCGTTGAATCGGACTCAGGGGACATTCAGTACTTC. The encoded protein is CSVESDSGDIQYF.